The clone carrying this TCR beta chain was seen only once. Its antigen is still unknown. Documented time point: week 5, during vaccination. Every single dose of the vaccine, 300 ug of mutant IDH1 20-mer peptide, came with topical imiquimod. Donors had new IDH1-mutant astrocytomas of WHO grade 3 or 4 (ATRX-lost). With V trimmed by 5 bases and J by 1 base, 1 base remained unmatched. The germline gives CDR1 SGHVS, CDR2 FQNEAQ. The CDR3 contains 14 residues. The data were produced by immunoSEQ multiplex PCR, yet TCRdb's version contains in-frame clones alone and is incomplete. The table lists 32,000 or so clones, around 87% of them singletons, with about 3.1% in the top ten. These data are taken from a study of a mutant IDH1 vaccine in newly diagnosed glioma. Study information: Patients received eight vaccinations in weeks 1, 3, 5, 7, 11, 15, 19, 23. Among treated patients, around 60% were male and approximately 40% female, and mean age was approximately 40 years.

The specimen comprised peripheral blood mononuclear cells (PBMCs), sampled from a glioma patient whose treatment included an IDH1 peptide vaccine. The sequence was collected from a woman in her 40s with glioma. Some clones in this sample may be carry-over from other donors' samples. The V call is TRBV7-8, the J call TRBJ2-2; TRBD1 agrees at 7 bases. Written as DNA, the CDR3 is TGTGCCAGCAGCCCAGGGGGGAACACCGGGGAGCTGTTTTTT. Its translation: CASSPGGNTGELFF.